This TCR beta chain derives from a study of blood T cell repertoires in COVID-19. About this clone itself: This same CDR3 is encoded by further DNA sequences in the sample.

Germline assignment: CDR1 SQVTM and CDR2 ANQGSEA. The V gene end was trimmed by 3 bases and the J gene end by 8 bases; junction bases not matched to a gene: 5. The CDR3 runs to 12 residues. The assay was immunoSEQ multiplex PCR, and TCRdb's table has in-frame clones only and misses some. This repertoire shows around 310,000 clones, under 90% found once; its top ten account for roughly a tenth. The rearrangement links TRBV29-1 to TRBJ1-1, with 8 positions matching TRBD1. The source is a woman aged 25 to 45 who had recovered from COVID-19. The sample taken for sequencing was PBMCs or T cells enriched from blood (not recorded which). The DNA for the CDR3 is TGCAGCGTTGAGGCAGGGGGCACCGAAGCTTTCTTT. Translating gives CSVEAGGTEAFF.